This T cell receptor (beta chain) was sequenced in a study of CD8+ T cells in alopecia areata. Study-wide findings and caveats: Significant decreases in scalp clonality and expanded CD8+ clones followed tofacitinib treatment. How baseline CD8+ expansion relates to response remains uncertain (there was one nonresponder).

Indicated treatment: oral pan-JAK inhibitor, 5-10 mg twice daily. Isolated RNA was reverse transcribed into cDNA used as the sequencing template. Method: immunoSEQ multiplex PCR; TCRdb's copy keeps in-frame clones and lacks some. The sample lists 130,000 to 150,000 clones, roughly four fifths occurring once. CDR3 length: 15 residues. V lost 3 bases to trimming and J lost 3 bases; unmatched junction nucleotides: 6. CDR1 is SGHVS and CDR2 is FNYEAQ in the germline V gene. On this clone: Its matching antigen is unknown.

This TCR was sampled from a human donor with alopecia areata. This specimen was CD8+ T cells sorted from blood, taken at week 4, from a patient treated with tofacitinib. The V call is TRBV7-6, the J call TRBJ2-7; 9 nucleotides match TRBD1. The CDR3 region is CASSFRQGVDYEQYF. The CDR3 nucleotides read TGTGCCAGCAGCTTCAGACAGGGGGTCGACTACGAGCAGTACTTC.